This TCR beta chain stems from a study of T cell changes during pregnancy in multiple sclerosis. Germline V lookup: CDR1 SGDLS, CDR2 YYNGEE. The CDR3 loop spans 16 amino acids. J gave up 3 bases and V 0 bases, and 7 bases lay outside the gene matches. TCRdb's copy holds only in-frame clones and misses some; the assay was immunoSEQ multiplex PCR. Of some 67,000 clones listed, roughly 94% are singletons. The gene calls are TRBV9 and TRBJ1-2; 8 bases fit TRBD1. The receptor comes from a female donor with multiple sclerosis, enrolled in a pregnancy study. Sequencing used peripheral blood, obtained after pregnancy. The CDR3 sequence is CASSVAPDRDDYGYTF. The CDR3 DNA reads TGTGCCAGCAGCGTAGCCCCGGACAGGGATGACTATGGCTACACCTTC.